Sequencing of this T cell receptor beta chain was carried out in a study of blood T cell repertoires in COVID-19. Some clones are missing from TCRdb's copy, which holds only in-frame ones; the method was immunoSEQ multiplex PCR. Of over 150,000 clones in the sample, 89% were seen once. Trimming cost V 5 bases and J 0 bases, with 10 bases left between them. The CDR3 is 14 amino acids. CDR1 and CDR2 (germline): MDHEN, SYDVKM. The chain joins TRBV28 to TRBJ1-1; no definite D call. The source material was peripheral blood. The TCR sequence derives from a man younger than 30 who had recovered from COVID-19. Written as DNA, the CDR3 is TGTGCCAGCAGTACTAGGTTACTGAACACTGAAGCTTTCTTT. This gives the protein CASSTRLLNTEAFF.